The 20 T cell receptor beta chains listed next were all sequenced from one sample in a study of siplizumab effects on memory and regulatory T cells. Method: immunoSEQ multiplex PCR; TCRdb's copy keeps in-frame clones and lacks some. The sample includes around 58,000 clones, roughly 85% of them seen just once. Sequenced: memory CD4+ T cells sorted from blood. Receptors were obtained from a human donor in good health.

This CDR3 reads CANGQGIEETQYF. CDR3 nucleotides: TGTGCCAACGGACAGGGGATCGAGGAGACCCAGTACTTC. This chain uses TRBV5-4 with TRBJ2-5; 9 bases map to TRBD1. The CDR3 has 13 amino acids. Losses at the gene ends were 9 bases for V and 5 bases for J; bases not matched to a gene: 8. Germline assignment: CDR1 SGHNT and CDR2 YYREEE (reference sequence). Combining the CDR3 with reference TRBV5-4 and TRBJ2-5 gives the whole variable domain ETGVTQSPTHLIKTRGQQVTLRCSSQSGHNTVSWYQQALGQGPQFIFQYYREEENGRGNFPPRFSGLQFPNYSSELNVNALELDDSALYLCANGQGIEETQYFGPGTRLLVL.

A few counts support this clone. The DNA of the CDR3 is TGTGCCAGCAGCCAAAGCCGCTGGGACAGGGGGAACTTAGCCGCTATCTACGAGCAGTACTTC. Its translation: CASSQSRWDRGNLAAIYEQYF. The gene calls are TRBV14 and TRBJ2-7; 11 bases match TRBD1. The V gene end was trimmed by 2 bases and the J gene end by 3 bases; junction bases not matched to a gene: 21. The CDR3 has 21 amino acids. Germline CDR1 SGHDN, CDR2 FVKESK.

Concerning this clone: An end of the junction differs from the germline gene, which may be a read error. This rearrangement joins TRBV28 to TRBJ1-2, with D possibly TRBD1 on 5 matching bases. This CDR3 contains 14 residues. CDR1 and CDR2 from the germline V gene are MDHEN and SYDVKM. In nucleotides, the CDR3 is TGTGCCAGCAGGTTTGCAGGGTCAGAGCAAGATCGCTCCTTC. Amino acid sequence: CASRFAGSEQDRSF.

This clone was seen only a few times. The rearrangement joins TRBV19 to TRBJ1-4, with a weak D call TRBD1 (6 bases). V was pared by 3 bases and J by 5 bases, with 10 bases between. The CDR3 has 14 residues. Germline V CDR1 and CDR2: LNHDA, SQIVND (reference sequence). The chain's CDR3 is CASSITGTNEKLFF. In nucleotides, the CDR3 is TGTGCCAGTAGTATTACCGGGACAAATGAAAAACTGTTTTTT.

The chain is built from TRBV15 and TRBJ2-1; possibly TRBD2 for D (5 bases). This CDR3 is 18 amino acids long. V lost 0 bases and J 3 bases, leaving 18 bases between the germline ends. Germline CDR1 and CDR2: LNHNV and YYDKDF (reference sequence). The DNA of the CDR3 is TGTGCCACCAGCAGAGACCCACCGGGGATAGGGAACTACAATGAGCAGTTCTTC. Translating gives CATSRDPPGIGNYNEQFF. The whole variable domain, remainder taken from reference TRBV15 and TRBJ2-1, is DAMVIQNPRYQVTQFGKPVTLSCSQTLNHNVMYWYQQKSSQAPKLLFHYYDKDFNNEADTPDNFQSRRPNTSFCFLDIRSPGLGDTAMYLCATSRDPPGIGNYNEQFFGPGTRLTVL.

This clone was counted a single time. CDR3 sequence reads: CASSNGQGLYNEQFF. Here the CDR3 DNA reads TGTGCCAGCAGCAACGGACAGGGCTTGTACAATGAGCAGTTCTTC. The chain uses TRBV7-9 and TRBJ2-1; 8 bases fit TRBD1. V trimming: 5 bases; J trimming: 4 bases; junction bases outside the gene matches: 7. Germline loops: CDR1 SEHNR, CDR2 FQNEAQ (reference sequence). The CDR3 contains 15 residues.

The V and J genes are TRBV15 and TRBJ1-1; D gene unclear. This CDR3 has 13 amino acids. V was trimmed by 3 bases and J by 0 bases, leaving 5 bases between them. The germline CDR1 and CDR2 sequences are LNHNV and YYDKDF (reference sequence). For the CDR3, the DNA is TGTGCCACCAGCAGTAGGGTGAACACTGAAGCTTTCTTT. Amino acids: CATSSRVNTEAFF.

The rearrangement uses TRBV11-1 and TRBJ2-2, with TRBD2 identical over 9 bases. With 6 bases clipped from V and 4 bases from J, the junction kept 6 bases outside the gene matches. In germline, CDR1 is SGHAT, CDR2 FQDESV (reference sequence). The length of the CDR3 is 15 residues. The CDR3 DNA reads TGTGCCAGCAGTAGCGGGAGTTCGACCACCGGGGAGCTGTTTTTT. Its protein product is CASSSGSSTTGELFF.

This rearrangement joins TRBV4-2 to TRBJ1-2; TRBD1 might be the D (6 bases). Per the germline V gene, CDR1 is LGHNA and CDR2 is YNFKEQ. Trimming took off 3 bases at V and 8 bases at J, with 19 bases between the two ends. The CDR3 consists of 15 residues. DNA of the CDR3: TGTGCCAGCAGCCAGGCCGGTGGGGGGGCAATGGGCTACACCTTC. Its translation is CASSQAGGGAMGYTF.

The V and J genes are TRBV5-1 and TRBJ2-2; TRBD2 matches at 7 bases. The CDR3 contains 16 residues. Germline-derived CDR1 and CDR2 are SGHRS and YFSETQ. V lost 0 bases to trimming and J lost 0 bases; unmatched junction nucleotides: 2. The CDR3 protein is CASSLAGTTNTGELFF. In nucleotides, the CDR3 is TGCGCCAGCAGCTTGGCTGGGACTACGAACACCGGGGAGCTGTTTTTT.

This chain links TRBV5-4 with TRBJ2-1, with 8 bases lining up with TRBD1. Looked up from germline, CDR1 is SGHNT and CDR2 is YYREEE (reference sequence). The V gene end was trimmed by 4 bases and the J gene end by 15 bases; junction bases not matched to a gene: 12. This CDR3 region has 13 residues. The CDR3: CASSTDRVKIPFF. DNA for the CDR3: TGTGCCAGCAGCACGGACAGGGTGAAAATTCCGTTCTTC.

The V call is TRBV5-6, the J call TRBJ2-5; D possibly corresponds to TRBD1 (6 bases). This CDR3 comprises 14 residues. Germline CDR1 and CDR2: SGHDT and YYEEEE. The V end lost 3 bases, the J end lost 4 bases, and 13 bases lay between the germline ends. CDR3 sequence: CASSSSQGLETQYF. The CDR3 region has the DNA TGTGCCAGCAGCTCCTCACAGGGTTTAGAGACCCAGTACTTC.

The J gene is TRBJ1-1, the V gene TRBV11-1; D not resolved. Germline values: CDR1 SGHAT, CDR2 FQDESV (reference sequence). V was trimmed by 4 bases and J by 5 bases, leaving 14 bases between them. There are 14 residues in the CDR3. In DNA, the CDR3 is TGTGCCAGCAGCTCGTCCAGGATTGGGACTGAAGCTTTCTTT. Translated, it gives CASSSSRIGTEAFF.

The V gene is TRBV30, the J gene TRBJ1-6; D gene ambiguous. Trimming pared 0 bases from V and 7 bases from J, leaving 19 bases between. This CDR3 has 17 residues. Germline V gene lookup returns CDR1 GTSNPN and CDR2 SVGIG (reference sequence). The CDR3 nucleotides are TGTGCCTGGAGTGTACAAAATGAGGGCAGCCGAAATTCACCCCTCCACTTT. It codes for CAWSVQNEGSRNSPLHF. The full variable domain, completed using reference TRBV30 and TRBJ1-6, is SQTIHQWPATLVQPVGSPLSLECTVEGTSNPNLYWYRQAAGRGLQLLFYSVGIGQISSEVPQNLSASRPQDRQFILSSKKLLLSDSGFYLCAWSVQNEGSRNSPLHFGNGTRLTVT.

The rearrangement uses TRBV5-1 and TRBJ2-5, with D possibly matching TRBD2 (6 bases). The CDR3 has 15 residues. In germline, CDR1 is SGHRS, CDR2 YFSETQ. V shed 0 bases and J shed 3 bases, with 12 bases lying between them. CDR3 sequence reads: CASSLAPGGEETQYF. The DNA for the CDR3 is TGCGCCAGCAGCTTGGCTCCCGGAGGGGAAGAGACCCAGTACTTC.

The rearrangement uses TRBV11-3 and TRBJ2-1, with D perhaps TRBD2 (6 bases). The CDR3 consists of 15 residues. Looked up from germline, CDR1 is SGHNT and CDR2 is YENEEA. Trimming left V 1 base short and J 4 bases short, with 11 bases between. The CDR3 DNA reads TGTGCCAGCAGCTTAGTTGGGGGGACGTACAATGAGCAGTTCTTC. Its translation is CASSLVGGTYNEQFF.

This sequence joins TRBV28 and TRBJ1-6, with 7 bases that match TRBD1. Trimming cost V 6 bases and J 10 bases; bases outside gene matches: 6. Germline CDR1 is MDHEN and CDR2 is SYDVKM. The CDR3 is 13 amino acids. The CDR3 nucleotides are TGTGCCAGCAGGCCGGGACAGACCTCACCCCTCCACTTT. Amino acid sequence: CASRPGQTSPLHF.

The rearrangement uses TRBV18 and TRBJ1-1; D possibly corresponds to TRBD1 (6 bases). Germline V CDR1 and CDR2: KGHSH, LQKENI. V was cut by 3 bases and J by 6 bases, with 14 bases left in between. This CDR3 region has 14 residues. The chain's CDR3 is CASSPQGLQAEAFF. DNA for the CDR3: TGTGCCAGCTCACCTCAGGGGCTCCAGGCTGAAGCTTTCTTT. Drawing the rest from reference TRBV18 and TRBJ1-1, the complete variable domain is NAGVMQNPRHLVRRRGQEARLRCSPMKGHSHVYWYRQLPEEGLKFMVYLQKENIIDESGMPKERFSAEFPKEGPSILRIQQVVRGDSAAYFCASSPQGLQAEAFFGQGTRLTVV.

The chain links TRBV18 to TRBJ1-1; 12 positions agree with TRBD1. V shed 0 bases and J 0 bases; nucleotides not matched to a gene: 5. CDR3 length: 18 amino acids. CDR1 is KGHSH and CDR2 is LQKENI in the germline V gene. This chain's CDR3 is CASSPPGTGGGMNTEAFF. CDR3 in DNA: TGTGCCAGCTCACCACCCGGGACAGGGGGCGGCATGAACACTGAAGCTTTCTTT.

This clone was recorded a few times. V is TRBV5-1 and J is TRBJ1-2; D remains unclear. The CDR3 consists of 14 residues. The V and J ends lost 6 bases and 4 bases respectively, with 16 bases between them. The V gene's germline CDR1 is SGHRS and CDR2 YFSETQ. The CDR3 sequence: CASTQSTDLYGYTF. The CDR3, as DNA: TGCGCCAGCACCCAATCGACCGATCTCTATGGCTACACCTTC.